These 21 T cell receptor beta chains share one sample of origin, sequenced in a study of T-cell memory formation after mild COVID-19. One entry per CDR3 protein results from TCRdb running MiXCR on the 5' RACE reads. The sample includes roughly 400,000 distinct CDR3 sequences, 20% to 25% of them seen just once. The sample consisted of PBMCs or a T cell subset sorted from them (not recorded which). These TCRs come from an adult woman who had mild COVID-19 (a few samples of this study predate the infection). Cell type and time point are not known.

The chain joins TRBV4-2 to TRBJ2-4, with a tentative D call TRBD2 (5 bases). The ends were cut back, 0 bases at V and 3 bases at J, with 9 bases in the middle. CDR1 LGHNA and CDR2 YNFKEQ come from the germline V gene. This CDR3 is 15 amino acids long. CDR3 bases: TGTGCCAGCAGCCAAGAGGACTCGGACAAAAACATTCAGTACTTC. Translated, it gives CASSQEDSDKNIQYF.

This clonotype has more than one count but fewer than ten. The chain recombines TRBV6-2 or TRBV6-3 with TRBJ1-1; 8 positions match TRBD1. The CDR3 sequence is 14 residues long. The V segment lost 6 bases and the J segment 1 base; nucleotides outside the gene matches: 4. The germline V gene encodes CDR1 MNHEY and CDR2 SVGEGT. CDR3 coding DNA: TGTGCCAGCAGAGGACAGGGAGAGAACACTGAAGCTTTCTTT. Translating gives CASRGQGENTEAFF.

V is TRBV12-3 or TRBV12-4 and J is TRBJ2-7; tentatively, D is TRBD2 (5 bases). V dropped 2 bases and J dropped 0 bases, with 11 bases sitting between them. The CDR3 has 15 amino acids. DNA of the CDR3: TGTGCCAGCAGTTTACGGCCGGGAAGCTCCTACGAGCAGTACTTC. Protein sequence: CASSLRPGSSYEQYF.

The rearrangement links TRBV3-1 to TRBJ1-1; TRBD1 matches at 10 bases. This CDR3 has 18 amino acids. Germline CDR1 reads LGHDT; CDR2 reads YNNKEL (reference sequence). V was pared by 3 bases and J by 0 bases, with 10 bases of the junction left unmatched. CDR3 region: CASSHSRQGAWMNTEAFF. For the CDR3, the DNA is TGTGCCAGCAGCCATTCTAGACAGGGGGCCTGGATGAACACTGAAGCTTTCTTT.

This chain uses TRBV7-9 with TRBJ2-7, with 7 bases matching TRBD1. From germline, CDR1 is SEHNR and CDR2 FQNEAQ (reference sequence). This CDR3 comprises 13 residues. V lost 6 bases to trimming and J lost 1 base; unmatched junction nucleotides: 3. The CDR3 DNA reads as TGTGCCAGCAGACCGGGACAGTCCTACGAGCAGTACTTC. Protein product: CASRPGQSYEQYF.

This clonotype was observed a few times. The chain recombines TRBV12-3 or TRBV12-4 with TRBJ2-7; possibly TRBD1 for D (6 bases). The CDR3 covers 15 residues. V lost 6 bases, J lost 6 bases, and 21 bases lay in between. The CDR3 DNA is TGTGCCAGCAGCCAGGCACGGCAGGGGAGTTCCGAGCAGTACTTC. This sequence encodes CASSQARQGSSEQYF.

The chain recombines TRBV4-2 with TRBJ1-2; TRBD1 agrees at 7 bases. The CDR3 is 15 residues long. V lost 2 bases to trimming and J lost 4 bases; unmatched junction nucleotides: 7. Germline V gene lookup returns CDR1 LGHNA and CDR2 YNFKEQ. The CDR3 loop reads CASSQSRGSGYGYTF. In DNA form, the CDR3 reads TGTGCCAGCAGCCAATCCAGGGGGAGTGGCTATGGCTACACCTTC.

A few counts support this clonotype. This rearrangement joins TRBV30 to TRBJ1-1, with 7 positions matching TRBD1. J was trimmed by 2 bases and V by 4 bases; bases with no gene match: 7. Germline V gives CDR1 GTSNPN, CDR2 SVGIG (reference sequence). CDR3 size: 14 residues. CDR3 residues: CAWTLQGRNTEAFF. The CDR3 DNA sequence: TGTGCCTGGACTTTACAGGGGCGTAACACTGAAGCTTTCTTT.

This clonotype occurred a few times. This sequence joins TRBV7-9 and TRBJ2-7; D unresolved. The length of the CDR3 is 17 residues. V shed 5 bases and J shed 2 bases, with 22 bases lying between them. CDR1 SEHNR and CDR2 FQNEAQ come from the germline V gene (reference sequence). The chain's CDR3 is CASSPSLFSTSPYEQYF. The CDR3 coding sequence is TGTGCCAGCAGCCCATCCCTATTCTCCACAAGTCCCTACGAGCAGTACTTC.

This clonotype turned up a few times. CDR3 region: CATSRAGGENQPQHF. Here the CDR3 DNA reads TGTGCCACCAGCAGAGCGGGGGGCGAGAATCAGCCCCAGCATTTT. The chain joins TRBV15 to TRBJ1-5; maybe TRBD1 (6 bases). This CDR3 is 15 amino acids long. CDR1 is LNHNV, CDR2 YYDKDF, per germline (reference sequence). V was clipped by 1 base and J by 4 bases, with 11 bases between them.

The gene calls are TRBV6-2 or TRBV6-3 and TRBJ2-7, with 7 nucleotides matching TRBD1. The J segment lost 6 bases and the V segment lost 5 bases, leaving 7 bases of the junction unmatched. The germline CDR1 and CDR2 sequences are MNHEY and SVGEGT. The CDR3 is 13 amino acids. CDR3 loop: CASSQDRDSEQYF. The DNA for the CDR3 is TGTGCCAGCAGTCAAGACCGGGACAGCGAGCAGTACTTC.

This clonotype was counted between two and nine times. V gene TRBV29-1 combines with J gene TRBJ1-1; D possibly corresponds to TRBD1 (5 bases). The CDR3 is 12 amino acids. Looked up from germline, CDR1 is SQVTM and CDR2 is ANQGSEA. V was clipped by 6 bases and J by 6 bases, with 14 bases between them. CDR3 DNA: TGCAGCGTGCATCTACAGGTCGCTGAAGCTTTCTTT. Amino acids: CSVHLQVAEAFF.

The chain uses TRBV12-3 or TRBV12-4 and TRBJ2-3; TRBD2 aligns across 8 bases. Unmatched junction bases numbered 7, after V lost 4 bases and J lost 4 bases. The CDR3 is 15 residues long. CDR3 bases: TGTGCCAGCAGTTCCCGACTAGCGAATTCAGATACGCAGTATTTT. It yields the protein CASSSRLANSDTQYF.

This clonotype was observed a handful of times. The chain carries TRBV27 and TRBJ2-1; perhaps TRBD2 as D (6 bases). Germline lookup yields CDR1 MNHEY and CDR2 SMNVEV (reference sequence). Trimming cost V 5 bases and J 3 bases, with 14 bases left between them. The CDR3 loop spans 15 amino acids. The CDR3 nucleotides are TGTGCCAGCAGTGGGGACTGGAAGATCTACAATGAGCAGTTCTTC. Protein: CASSGDWKIYNEQFF.

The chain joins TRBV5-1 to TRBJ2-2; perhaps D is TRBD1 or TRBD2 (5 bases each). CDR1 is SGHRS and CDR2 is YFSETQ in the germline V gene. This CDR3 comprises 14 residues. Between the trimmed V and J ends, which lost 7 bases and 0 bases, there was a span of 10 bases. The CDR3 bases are TGCGCCAGCCGAATGGGGGCGAACACCGGGGAGCTGTTTTTT. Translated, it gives CASRMGANTGELFF.

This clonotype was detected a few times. CDR3 DNA: TGTGCCACCAGTGATTTCCGAACAGGGGTGATCAACGGGGAGCTGTTTTTT. This sequence encodes CATSDFRTGVINGELFF. This chain links TRBV24-1 with TRBJ2-2; 7 bases agree with TRBD1. With V trimmed by 1 base and J by 7 bases, 11 bases remained unmatched. This CDR3 has 17 residues. Germline V CDR1 and CDR2: KGHDR, SFDVKD.

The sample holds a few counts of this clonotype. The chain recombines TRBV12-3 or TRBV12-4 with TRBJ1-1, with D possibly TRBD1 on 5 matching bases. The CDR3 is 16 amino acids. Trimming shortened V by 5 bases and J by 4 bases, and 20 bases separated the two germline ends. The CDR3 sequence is CASSLIVGGVPTEAFF. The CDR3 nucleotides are TGTGCCAGCAGTCTAATCGTTGGGGGGGTACCCACTGAAGCTTTCTTT.

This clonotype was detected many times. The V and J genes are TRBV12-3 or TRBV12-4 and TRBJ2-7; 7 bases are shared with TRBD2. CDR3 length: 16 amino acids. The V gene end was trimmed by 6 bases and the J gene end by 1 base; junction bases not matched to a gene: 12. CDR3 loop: CASSSGLAAASYEQYF. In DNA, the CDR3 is TGTGCCAGCAGCTCCGGTCTAGCGGCAGCATCCTACGAGCAGTACTTC.

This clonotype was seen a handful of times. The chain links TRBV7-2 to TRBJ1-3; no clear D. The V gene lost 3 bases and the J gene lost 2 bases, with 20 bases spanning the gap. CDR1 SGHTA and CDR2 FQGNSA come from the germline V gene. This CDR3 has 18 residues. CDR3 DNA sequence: TGTGCCAGCAGCTTCCTACCTCCGGGTCAAATGGCTGGAAACACCATATATTTT. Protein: CASSFLPPGQMAGNTIYF.

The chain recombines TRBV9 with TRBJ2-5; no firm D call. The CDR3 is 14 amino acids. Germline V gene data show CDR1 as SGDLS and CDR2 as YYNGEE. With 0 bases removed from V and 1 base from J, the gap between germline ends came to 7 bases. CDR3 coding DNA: TGTGCCAGCAGCGTAGAAGGGTTCCAAGAGACCCAGTACTTC. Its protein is CASSVEGFQETQYF.

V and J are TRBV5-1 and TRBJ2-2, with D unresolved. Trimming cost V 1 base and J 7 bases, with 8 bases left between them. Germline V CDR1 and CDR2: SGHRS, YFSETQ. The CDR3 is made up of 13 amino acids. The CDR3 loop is CASSLRWGGELFF. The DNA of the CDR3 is TGCGCCAGCAGCTTGAGGTGGGGCGGGGAGCTGTTTTTT. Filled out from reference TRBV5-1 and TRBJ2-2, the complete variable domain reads KAGVTQTPRYLIKTRGQQVTLSCSPISGHRSVSWYQQTPGQGLQFLFEYFSETQRNKGNFPGRFSGRQFSNSRSEMNVSTLELGDSALYLCASSLRWGGELFFGEGSRLTVL.